These T cell receptor beta chains were read from a single sample in a study of Ad26.COV2.S vaccination and SARS-CoV-2 variants. The method was immunoSEQ multiplex PCR; TCRdb's version includes in-frame clones alone and lacks a portion of them. The sample holds fewer than 400,000 clones, about 89% seen once. Specimen: peripheral blood, collected in a trial of Ad26.COV2.S vaccine versus placebo. The receptors come from a person between 18 and 65 years old who received the Ad26.COV2.S COVID-19 vaccine or a placebo. Both conserved end residues are part of each CDR3. Each record gives: J gene, D gene, V gene, clone size, CDR3 DNA, CDR3 protein. A D gene is named only where the DNA matches it firmly. A clone size is listed for some rows: how often the clone was seen (once, few, many), or a class if it is expanded.

J: TRBJ2-3
D: TRBD1
V: TRBV3-1/TRBV3-2
size: -
DNA: TGTGCCAGCAGCCCCTACCGACAGGGAACAGATACGCAGTATTTT
CDR3: CASSPYRQGTDTQYF

J: TRBJ1-3
D: -
V: TRBV28
size: -
DNA: TGTGCCAGCAGTTTATTTCCCCCAGGCCTCTCTGGAAACACCATATATTTT
CDR3: CASSLFPPGLSGNTIYF

J: TRBJ2-6
D: -
V: TRBV5-1
size: -
DNA: TGCGCCAGCAGCCCCCAGCGGAGAGGGAGGCTCCCCTCTGGGGCCAACGTCCTGACTTTC
CDR3: CASSPQRRGRLPSGANVLTF

J: TRBJ2-2
D: TRBD1
V: TRBV5-4
size: -
DNA: TGTGCCAGCAGCCGACGACAGGGGGCGAGCACCGGGGAGCTGTTTTTT
CDR3: CASSRRQGASTGELFF

J: TRBJ1-1
D: -
V: TRBV5-1
size: -
DNA: TGCGCCAGCAGCTTGAACAGCTTAAACACTGAAGCTTTCTTT
CDR3: CASSLNSLNTEAFF

J: TRBJ2-7
D: -
V: TRBV30
size: -
DNA: TGTGCCTGGAGATCGATCTACGAGCAGTACTTC
CDR3: CAWRSIYEQYF

J: TRBJ2-5
D: -
V: TRBV5-1
size: -
DNA: TGCGCCAGCAGCTTGGTAGAGACCCAGTACTTC
CDR3: CASSLVETQYF

J: TRBJ1-2
D: -
V: TRBV5-4
size: -
DNA: TGTGCCAGCAGCCAGCGTCCCTATGGCTACACCTTC
CDR3: CASSQRPYGYTF

J: TRBJ2-5
D: -
V: TRBV5-5
size: -
DNA: TGTGCCAGCAGCTTGGTCGGGCTCCTTCAAGAGACCCAGTACTTC
CDR3: CASSLVGLLQETQYF

J: TRBJ2-7
D: -
V: TRBV7-8
size: -
DNA: TGTGCCAGCAGCTTGGCGGTGGGACTTGCCTACGAGCAGTACTTC
CDR3: CASSLAVGLAYEQYF

J: TRBJ2-3
D: TRBD1
V: TRBV19
size: -
DNA: TGTGCCAGTAGTTTTGGGGACAGGGGAAGAGATACGCAGTATTTT
CDR3: CASSFGDRGRDTQYF

J: TRBJ2-5
D: TRBD1
V: TRBV4-2
size: -
DNA: TGTGCCAGCAGCCATCCGCCGGGACAGGCGAACCAAGAGACCCAGTACTTC
CDR3: CASSHPPGQANQETQYF

J: TRBJ2-1
D: TRBD2
V: TRBV29-1
size: few
DNA: TGCAGCGTTGATGTAGCGGGAACCTACAATGAGCAGTTCTTC
CDR3: CSVDVAGTYNEQFF

J: TRBJ2-1
D: TRBD2
V: TRBV11-2
size: -
DNA: TGTGCCAGCACCCAACTAGCGGGAGGGCCCAATGAGCAGTTCTTC
CDR3: CASTQLAGGPNEQFF

J: TRBJ2-6
D: -
V: TRBV15
size: -
DNA: TGTGCCACCAGCAGAGATAAAGGGCTTGGGGCCAACGTCCTGACTTTC
CDR3: CATSRDKGLGANVLTF

J: TRBJ1-6
D: -
V: TRBV27
size: -
DNA: TGTGCCAGCACCACTCAGGGGCGCGGGAATTCACCCCTCCACTTT
CDR3: CASTTQGRGNSPLHF

J: TRBJ1-5
D: -
V: TRBV18
size: -
DNA: TGTGCCAGCTCACCAATACCGCCGGCGGGCAATCAGCCCCAGCATTTT
CDR3: CASSPIPPAGNQPQHF

J: TRBJ2-2
D: TRBD2
V: TRBV7-9
size: -
DNA: TGTGCCAGCAGCGCCCCCGCCCTAGCGGGAGCCGGGGAGCTGTTTTTT
CDR3: CASSAPALAGAGELFF

J: TRBJ2-1
D: TRBD2
V: TRBV6-2/TRBV6-3
size: -
DNA: TGTGCCAGCAGTTACTCGATATCTAGCGGGAGCCTATATGAGCAGTTCTTC
CDR3: CASSYSISSGSLYEQFF

J: TRBJ1-1
D: -
V: TRBV4-1
size: -
DNA: TGCGCCAGCAGCCAAGGTCTTGGGCCCGAGGGTTTCTTT
CDR3: CASSQGLGPEGFF

J: TRBJ1-1
D: TRBD1
V: TRBV5-4
size: -
DNA: TGTGCCAGCAGCTTGGGTGGGACAGGCTACACTGAAGCTTTCTTT
CDR3: CASSLGGTGYTEAFF

J: TRBJ1-1
D: TRBD1
V: TRBV30
size: -
DNA: TGTGCCTGGAGTGTCCCGGGACAGGGTATGAACACTGAAGCTTTCTTT
CDR3: CAWSVPGQGMNTEAFF

J: TRBJ2-2
D: -
V: TRBV9
size: -
DNA: TGTGCCAGCAGCGTGGGGACGGGGACCGGGGAGCTGTTTTTT
CDR3: CASSVGTGTGELFF

J: TRBJ1-4
D: -
V: TRBV7-9
size: -
DNA: TGTGCCAGCAGCGAGCCGGGACGGAGCCTTAATGAAAAACTGTTTTTT
CDR3: CASSEPGRSLNEKLFF

J: TRBJ2-7
D: -
V: TRBV7-9
size: -
DNA: TGTGCCAGCAGCTTTGCTGGCGGGGGCGAAGAGCAGTACTTC
CDR3: CASSFAGGGEEQYF

J: TRBJ1-1
D: -
V: TRBV27
size: -
DNA: TGTGCCAGCGGCTCCCGGGTGAACACTGAAGCTTTCTTT
CDR3: CASGSRVNTEAFF

J: TRBJ2-3
D: TRBD2
V: TRBV27
size: -
DNA: TGTGCTACGCGGGGGGAGCGGGAAGATACGCAGTATTTT
CDR3: CATRGEREDTQYF

J: TRBJ1-5
D: -
V: TRBV6-1
size: -
DNA: TGTGCCAGCAGTGAGCACAATCAGCCCCAGCATTTT
CDR3: CASSEHNQPQHF

J: TRBJ1-1
D: -
V: TRBV28
size: -
DNA: TGTGCCAGCAGTTTCGAGAAGGGGATGAACACTGAAGCTTTCTTT
CDR3: CASSFEKGMNTEAFF